This entry lists 2 T cell receptor beta chains sequenced from one sample in a study of naive and memory T cell subsets. Amplification of ligated cDNA took four PCR rounds with SP2 and nested alpha and beta constant primers. TCRdb reanalysed the UMI-ligation and nested PCR reads using MiXCR and keeps one entry per CDR3 protein. Here the sample spans 25,000 to 30,000 distinct CDR3 sequences, around 5% being singletons. The library had UMIs added by 3' ligation of an oligonucleotide to TCR cDNA. Sequenced: blood. All receptors come from an adult in good health.

Worth noting for this clonotype: A read error may be the cause here, since a much bigger clone is one base away. CDR3 bases: TGCAGCGTTGGAGGCGGGAGGTGCGACAATGAGCAGTTCTTC. Translating gives CSVGGGRCDNEQFF. The rearrangement links TRBV29-1 to TRBJ2-1, with 8 bases fitting TRBD2. V lost 4 bases, J lost 5 bases, and 7 bases stayed unmatched. The CDR3 runs to 14 residues. Per the germline V gene, CDR1 is SQVTM and CDR2 is ANQGSEA.

This clonotype was counted ten times or more. This CDR3 is CASSRPGTELSYNSPLHF. CDR3 in DNA: TGTGCCAGCAGCCGCCCGGGGACAGAGCTCTCCTATAATTCACCCCTCCACTTT. This chain joins TRBV7-9 and TRBJ1-6, with TRBD1 identical over 7 bases. This CDR3 is 18 amino acids long. The V and J ends lost 5 bases and 0 bases, in that order; junction bases with no gene match: 10. CDR1 and CDR2 from the germline V gene are SEHNR and FQNEAQ (reference sequence).